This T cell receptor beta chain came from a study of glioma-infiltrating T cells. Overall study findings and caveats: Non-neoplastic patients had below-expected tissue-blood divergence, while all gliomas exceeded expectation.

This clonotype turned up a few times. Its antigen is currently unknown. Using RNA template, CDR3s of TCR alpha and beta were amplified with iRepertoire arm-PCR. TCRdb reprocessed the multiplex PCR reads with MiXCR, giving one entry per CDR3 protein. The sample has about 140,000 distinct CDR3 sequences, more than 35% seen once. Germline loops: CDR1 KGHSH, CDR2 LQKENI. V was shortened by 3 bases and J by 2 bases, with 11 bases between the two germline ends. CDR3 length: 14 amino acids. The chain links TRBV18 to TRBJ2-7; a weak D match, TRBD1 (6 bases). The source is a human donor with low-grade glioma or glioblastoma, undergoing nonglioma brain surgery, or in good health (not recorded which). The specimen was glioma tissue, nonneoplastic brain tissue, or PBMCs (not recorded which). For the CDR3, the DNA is TGTGCCAGCTCACCCCGACAGGCGACCTACGAGCAGTACTTC. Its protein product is CASSPRQATYEQYF.